The 16 T cell receptor beta chains below come from one sample, sequenced in a study of tumor-infiltrating lymphocytes in primary liver carcinoma. Unsorted whole blood yielded blood RNA, and germline DNA was extracted as well. TCR beta cDNA was reverse-transcribed from around 0.55 ug of total RNA. The reaction used a constant-region primer and ProtoScript II reverse transcriptase. Three rounds of nested multiplex PCR with slightly modified ARM-PCR produced TCR beta libraries. The two initial PCR rounds, roughly 11 cycles each, used TRBV1-TRBV30 forward and C-beta reverse primers. TCRdb processed the multiplex PCR reads anew with MiXCR; each CDR3 protein has one entry. The sample carries approximately 330,000 distinct CDR3 sequences, roughly two thirds recorded once. Sequenced: peripheral blood. These receptors originate from a man in his forties with primary liver carcinoma and hepatitis B virus infection.

This clonotype came up a few times. The gene calls are TRBV30 and TRBJ1-6; TRBD1 might be the D (5 bases). Trimming cost V 4 bases and J 6 bases, with 10 bases left between them. From germline, CDR1 is GTSNPN and CDR2 SVGIG (reference sequence). The CDR3 has 13 amino acids. The CDR3 sequence: CAWTFQGNSPLHF. In DNA, the CDR3 is TGTGCCTGGACCTTCCAGGGTAATTCACCCCTCCACTTT. Together with reference TRBV30 and TRBJ1-6, the CDR3 gives the full variable domain: SQTIHQWPATLVQPVGSPLSLECTVEGTSNPNLYWYRQAAGRGLQLLFYSVGIGQISSEVPQNLSASRPQDRQFILSSKKLLLSDSGFYLCAWTFQGNSPLHFGNGTRLTVT.

This clonotype was detected ten times or more. V is TRBV11-2 and J is TRBJ2-5; no clear D gene. CDR1 and CDR2 (germline): SGHAT, FQNNGV. The CDR3 spans 11 residues. Trimming left V 4 bases short and J 5 bases short, with 5 bases between. CDR3 loop: CASSSDETQYF. CDR3 in DNA: TGTGCCAGCAGCTCCGATGAGACCCAGTACTTC.

This clonotype was counted many times. V and J are TRBV11-2 and TRBJ2-7; 15 bases fit TRBD2. The CDR3 runs to 17 residues. Unmatched junction bases numbered 9, after V lost 5 bases and J lost 4 bases. CDR1 and CDR2 from the germline V gene are SGHAT and FQNNGV. The CDR3 sequence is CASSLNAGTSGRYEQYF. CDR3 nucleotides: TGTGCCAGCAGCCTAAACGCCGGGACTAGCGGGAGGTACGAGCAGTACTTC.

The chain carries TRBV10-2 and TRBJ2-3, with D perhaps TRBD1 (5 bases). The CDR3 runs to 14 residues. Germline V gene lookup returns CDR1 WSHSY and CDR2 SAAADI. The germline V and J ends were trimmed by 9 bases and 4 bases, with 17 bases remaining between them. CDR3 nucleotides: TGCGCCAGTACGGGCAGGGCTGGTGCAGATACGCAGTATTTT. It translates to CASTGRAGADTQYF.

This chain links TRBV6-5 with TRBJ2-1; 9 positions agree with TRBD2. The CDR3 runs to 14 residues. J lost 6 bases, V lost 7 bases, and 7 bases had no gene match. CDR1 MNHEY and CDR2 SVGAGI come from the germline V gene. The CDR3 protein is CASTSGLALNEQFF. The CDR3 coding sequence is TGTGCCAGCACCTCGGGACTAGCTCTCAATGAGCAGTTCTTC.

As regards this clonotype: This may be a read error: a much more frequent sequence differs by one nucleotide. The chain links TRBV10-2 to TRBJ1-6; the D is unclear. This CDR3 is 14 amino acids long. CDR1 is WSHSY, CDR2 SAAADI, per germline. The DNA for the CDR3 is TGCACCAGCAGTTCGGGATCCGTGGGTTCACCCCTCCACTTT. Its protein product is CTSSSGSVGSPLHF.

There are many counts of this clonotype. J is TRBJ1-1 and V is TRBV6-1, with D unresolved. Trimming removed 5 bases at V and 1 base at J, with 5 bases between. This CDR3 is built from 12 residues. Germline values: CDR1 MNHNS, CDR2 SASEGT. CDR3 bases: TGTGCCAGCAGTTGGAAGAACACTGAAGCTTTCTTT. Translating gives CASSWKNTEAFF.

The chain is built from TRBV6-5 and TRBJ2-1; D might be TRBD1 (6 bases). Germline V gives CDR1 MNHEY, CDR2 SVGAGI. Trimming took off 3 bases at V and 7 bases at J, with 16 bases between the two ends. The CDR3 sequence is 15 residues long. CDR3 loop: CASSYGEGVFNEQFF. The CDR3 bases are TGTGCCAGCAGTTATGGAGAGGGGGTGTTTAATGAGCAGTTCTTC.

The sample holds one count of this clonotype. A read error may produce the germline difference seen at one junction end. The chain has TRBV11-2 and TRBJ2-7; TRBD2 is a possible D gene (6 bases). The CDR3 runs 17 residues. Germline lookup yields CDR1 SGHAT and CDR2 FQNNGV. CDR3 DNA sequence: TGTGCCACCAGCTTATCGTCGGGGCGGGACCCGTCCTACGAGCAGTACTTC. Protein: CATSLSSGRDPSYEQYF.

Regarding this clonotype: At one end, the junction sequence differs from germline, possibly due to a read error. The V call is TRBV11-2, the J call TRBJ2-7; maybe TRBD2 (6 bases). Per the germline V gene, CDR1 is SGHAT and CDR2 is FQNNGV. This CDR3 comprises 14 residues. Written as DNA, the CDR3 is TGTGCCAGCAGCTTACACGGGGACTCCTACGAGCAATACTTC. Translating it yields CASSLHGDSYEQYF.

Turning to this clonotype: Here the CDR3 omits its conserved ending phenylalanine or tryptophan, so a read error is the likely source. This chain joins TRBV4-3 and TRBJ2-7, with 8 bases fitting TRBD2. This CDR3 comprises 16 residues. V lost 2 bases and J lost 2; bases outside the gene matches: 8. Germline CDR1 reads LGHNA; CDR2 reads YSLEER. Here the CDR3 reads CASSQIIAGSPYEQYL. The CDR3 DNA reads as TGCGCCAGCAGCCAAATCATAGCGGGAAGTCCCTACGAGCAGTACTTA.

Comments on this clonotype: The missing conserved phenylalanine or tryptophan at the end of this CDR3 makes a read error likely. The rearrangement uses TRBV6-6 and TRBJ1-6; 10 bases align to TRBD1. CDR3 size: 12 residues. Looked up from germline, CDR1 is MNHNY and CDR2 is SVGAGI (reference sequence). The DNA of the CDR3 is TGTGTCTCGGGGACAGGGGATTCACCCCTCCACTGT. It yields the protein CVSGTGDSPLHC.

The chain recombines TRBV12-3 or TRBV12-4 with TRBJ1-2; D perhaps matches TRBD1 (5 bases). The length of the CDR3 is 13 residues. V lost 10 bases and J 4 bases, leaving 16 bases between the germline ends. For the CDR3, the DNA is TGTGCCACAAGTGGAGTGGGGGGCTATGGCTACACCTTC. It yields the protein CATSGVGGYGYTF.

Comments on this clonotype: The junction shows a germline mismatch at one end, possibly a read error. CDR3 sequence: CSVVAGQAYNEQFF. The CDR3 DNA is TGCAGTGTTGTTGCAGGACAGGCCTACAATGAGCAGTTCTTC. The V gene is TRBV29-1, the J gene TRBJ2-1, with 7 bases aligning to TRBD1. The CDR3 runs to 14 residues. Germline CDR1 reads SQVTM; CDR2 reads ANQGSEA.

The chain carries TRBV13 and TRBJ2-7; 14 nucleotides align to TRBD2. The CDR3 is 16 amino acids. With V trimmed by 7 bases and J by 10 bases, 15 bases remained unmatched. Germline V lookup: CDR1 PRHDT, CDR2 FYEKMQ (reference sequence). The CDR3 DNA is TGTGCCAGCATCAAACGGCGACTAGCGGGAGGGGCCGATCAGTACTTC. Translating it yields CASIKRRLAGGADQYF.

Comments on this clonotype: At one end the junction does not follow the germline gene, possibly because of a read error. This rearrangement joins TRBV5-4 to TRBJ1-1; D not resolved. Germline lookup yields CDR1 SGHNT and CDR2 YYREEE (reference sequence). CDR3 length equals 14 residues. Here the CDR3 DNA reads TGTACCAGCAGCTTGTTCCAGGTTGACACTGAAGCTTTCTTT. This encodes CTSSLFQVDTEAFF.